The source of this TCR beta chain is a study of PD-1 blockade in classical Hodgkin lymphoma (dated by TCRdb to 2020 to 2022). Broadly, across the study: Nivolumab dosing was 3 mg/kg intravenously every 2 weeks, continuing until either disease progression or unacceptable toxicity. A peripheral blood immune signature of response to PD-1 blockade in classical Hodgkin lymphoma was defined using TCR beta sequencing and CyTOF. Findings and caveats that apply to the study as a whole: Trial patients achieving complete response had baseline diversity similar to newly diagnosed patients, whereas partial responders and progressors had significantly lower diversity. Baseline TCR diversity was reported to be lower in newly diagnosed patients than in healthy donors, and even lower in relapsed/refractory patients. A significant rise by C4D1 was seen in CD4+ but not CD8+ TCR diversity (p=0.0027 vs p=0.16), with the rise being most apparent in complete responders (p=0.02). The study was restricted to a single clinical trial cohort, and the causes of repertoire differences, possibly disease activity or prior therapy, were left undefined. Diversity was lower in patients who began nivolumab less than 1 year after ASCT, so these patients were left out of later analyses to avoid confounding by immune reconstitution.

Taken from the germline V gene, the CDR1 and CDR2 loops are MDHEN and SYDVKM. The CDR3 spans 13 residues, from the cysteine through the phenylalanine. The retained sequence is limited to the CDR3, 39 bases, with the frame set at the first base. V is pared back by 6 bases and J by 2 bases, with 11 bases lying between the germline termini. Reading the label with the study, this specimen's time point is: cycle 1 day 1 (C1D1), immediately before nivolumab initiation. All trial patients had relapsed after autologous stem cell transplantation, with cohorts A, B and C differing in prior brentuximab vedotin exposure. The trial cohort comprised approximately 55 patients with relapsed/refractory classical Hodgkin lymphoma whose best overall responses were complete response, partial response or progressive disease. Trial patients were treated with single-agent nivolumab in the multi-cohort phase II CheckMate 205 trial. An independent review committee assessed best overall response by applying the 2007 International Working Group response criteria. Trial PBMCs were collected immediately before nivolumab initiation (C1D1) and during therapy at cycle 2 day 1 and cycle 4 day 1. Peripheral blood was collected in 8 mL Vacutainer Cell Preparation Tubes, from which PBMCs were isolated by centrifugation and then cryopreserved.

The Qiagen DNeasy kit was used to extract genomic DNA both from unsorted PBMCs and from the negatively selected CD4+ and CD8+ fractions. TCR beta CDR3 regions were amplified by immunoSEQ multiplex PCR using primers annealing to V and J segments. A synthetic immune receptor repertoire was used to minimize amplification bias, and remaining bias was computationally removed after sequencing. Under the source paper's analysis protocol: Repertoire diversity was quantified as the Shannon entropy index using custom Python scripts. Unsorted, CD4+ and CD8+ repertoires were examined separately, except in combined analyses, for which CD4+ and CD8+ sequences were merged in silico. A clone was considered expanded if an increase in frequency of at least 2-fold after treatment relative to C1D1 was found, and a pseudocount of 0.5 was applied to clones undetected at baseline. Clones with 0 or 1 copy at C1D1 were defined as singleton clones, while clones with 2 or more copies were defined as non-singleton clones. Clones expanded in unsorted samples were labelled as CD4+, CD8+ or unknown by matching protein sequences in sorted samples from the same patient. Wilcoxon tests on paired samples were used to test diversity changes from C1D1 to C4D1. The source is immuneACCESS, and TCRdb retained only in-frame sequences with V and J called. Part of the clones is not carried over; for the studies checked, unresolved V genes explain less than half of this, and the remainder is unexplained. D and trimming come from the DNA, and the V and J calls and clone size come from that table. Within this sample are about 41,000 clones, with roughly three quarters of them counted one time only. 20% to 25% of the sample belongs to the ten largest clones.

A word on this clone: There is no known antigen for this receptor. Base quality data are lacking; no much larger clone is found one base away.

Specimen: peripheral blood mononuclear cells (PBMCs), collected at baseline. The rearrangement joined TRBV28 to TRBJ2-7; confidence is insufficient to name the D gene. This clonotype was sampled from a human donor with classical Hodgkin lymphoma. This receptor carries the CDR3 CASSNPAAYEQYF. In nucleotide form, the sequence is TGTGCCAGCAGCAATCCAGCCGCCTACGAGCAGTACTTC.